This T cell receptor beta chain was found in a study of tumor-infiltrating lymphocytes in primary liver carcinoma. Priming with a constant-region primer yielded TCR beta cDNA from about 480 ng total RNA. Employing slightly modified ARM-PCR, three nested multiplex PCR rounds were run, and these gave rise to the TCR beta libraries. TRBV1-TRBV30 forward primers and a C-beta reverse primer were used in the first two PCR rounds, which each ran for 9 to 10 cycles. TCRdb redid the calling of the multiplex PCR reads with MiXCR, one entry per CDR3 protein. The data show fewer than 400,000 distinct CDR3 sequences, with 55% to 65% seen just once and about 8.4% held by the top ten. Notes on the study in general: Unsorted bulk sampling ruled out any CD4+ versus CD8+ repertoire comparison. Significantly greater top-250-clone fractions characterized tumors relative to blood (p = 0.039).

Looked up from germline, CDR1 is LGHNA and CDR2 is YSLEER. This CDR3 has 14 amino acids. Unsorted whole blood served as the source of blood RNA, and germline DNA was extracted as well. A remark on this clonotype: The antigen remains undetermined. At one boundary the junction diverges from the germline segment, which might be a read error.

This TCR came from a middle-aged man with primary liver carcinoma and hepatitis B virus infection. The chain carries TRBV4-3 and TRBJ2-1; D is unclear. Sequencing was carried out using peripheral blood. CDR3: CASSLGTTNNEQFF. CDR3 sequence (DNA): TGCGCCAGTAGCCTAGGTACCACAAACAATGAGCAGTTCTTC.